What follows is one TCR beta chain and its context. The assay used was immunoSEQ (version v3.0), run at survey level. The assay was immunoSEQ multiplex PCR, and TCRdb's table has in-frame clones only and misses some. The sample lists 34,000 or so clones; 90% to 95% were seen once. This sample is part of a study of long-term antiretroviral therapy in people with HIV. The CDR3 contains 17 residues. Germline loops: CDR1 MNHNS, CDR2 SASEGT. After removal of 1 base from V and 0 bases from J, the junction contained 6 bases not matched to a gene. The starting material was unsorted PBMCs, obtained around 5 years after starting antiretroviral therapy. This chain links TRBV6-1 with TRBJ2-3, with 8 bases fitting TRBD2. The clonotype originates from a woman in her 50s with HIV. CDR3 residues: CASSEVGAGGSTDTQYF. CDR3 DNA sequence: TGTGCCAGCAGTGAAGTCGGGGCGGGGGGTAGCACAGATACGCAGTATTTT.